The rows below give T cell receptor beta chains drawn from one sample of a study of glioma-infiltrating T cells. TCRdb processed the multiplex PCR reads anew with MiXCR; each CDR3 protein has one entry. The data show 150,000 or so distinct CDR3 sequences, about two fifths seen once. Material for sequencing was glioma tissue, nonneoplastic brain tissue, or PBMCs (not recorded which). The source is a human donor with low-grade glioma or glioblastoma, undergoing nonglioma brain surgery, or in good health (not recorded which). CDR3s include the opening cysteine and the closing phenylalanine or tryptophan. D genes are given only for firm matches. Only some rows state a clone size, as once, few, many or a class for expanded clones.

TRBV6-2/TRBV6-3	TRBJ1-2	-	-	CASSNNPNYGYTF	TGTGCCAGCAGCAACAATCCTAACTATGGCTACACCTTC
TRBV6-1	TRBJ2-7	few	-	CASSEAQGREQYF	TGTGCCAGCAGTGAAGCGCAGGGCCGCGAGCAGTACTTC
TRBV4-1	TRBJ2-3	-	TRBD2	CASSQEWGASGSTDTQYF	TGCGCCAGCAGCCAAGAATGGGGGGCTAGCGGGAGCACAGATACGCAGTATTTT
TRBV6-1	TRBJ1-5	-	-	CASSEPGVLSNQPQHF	TGTGCCAGCAGTGAACCAGGGGTTTTAAGCAATCAGCCCCAGCATTTT
TRBV7-2	TRBJ2-3	few	-	CASSFSWVLDTQYF	TGTGCCAGCAGCTTTTCTTGGGTTTTAGATACGCAGTATTTT
TRBV6-2/TRBV6-3	TRBJ1-2	few	TRBD1	CASRLGTGSGYTF	TGTGCCAGCAGACTCGGGACAGGGAGTGGCTACACCTTC
TRBV11-1	TRBJ2-3	-	-	CASSFRTDTQYF	TGTGCCAGCAGCTTCCGTACAGATACGCAGTATTTT
TRBV12-3/TRBV12-4	TRBJ1-1	-	-	CASSLTGVGGTEAFF	TGTGCCAGCAGTTTAACCGGAGTGGGTGGAACTGAAGCTTTCTTT
TRBV6-2/TRBV6-3	TRBJ2-7	-	-	CASSYSVDAIADYEQYF	TGTGCCAGCAGTTATAGTGTCGACGCTATCGCTGACTACGAGCAGTACTTC
TRBV27	TRBJ1-4	-	TRBD1	CASSSRQGDEKLFF	TGTGCCAGCAGTTCCCGACAGGGGGATGAAAAACTGTTTTTT
TRBV7-2	TRBJ2-7	-	-	CASSLSRGGQGYEQYF	TGTGCCAGCAGCTTATCAAGAGGTGGCCAGGGATACGAGCAGTACTTC
TRBV14	TRBJ1-1	-	-	CASSHSHYSEAFF	TGTGCCAGCAGCCACTCACATTACTCTGAAGCTTTCTTT
TRBV6-6	TRBJ2-7	few	TRBD1	CASSYTYPGQGSYEQYF	TGTGCCAGCAGTTACACATACCCGGGACAGGGATCTTACGAGCAGTACTTC
TRBV7-2	TRBJ2-3	-	-	CASSFTGTPGTQYF	TGTGCCAGCAGCTTCACCGGGACTCCGGGAACGCAGTATTTT
TRBV7-9	TRBJ2-1	-	-	CASSLQVWGASYNEQFF	TGTGCCAGCAGCTTACAGGTTTGGGGGGCCTCCTACAATGAGCAGTTCTTC
TRBV10-3	TRBJ1-1	-	-	CAISEGQGAEAFF	TGTGCCATCAGTGAGGGGCAGGGAGCTGAAGCTTTCTTT
TRBV6-1	TRBJ2-7	few	TRBD1	CASSFRDSRFYEQYF	TGTGCCAGCAGTTTCCGGGACAGCCGTTTCTACGAGCAGTACTTC